This is a list of T cell receptor beta chains from one sample in a study of patients and donors after allogeneic stem cell transplantation. TCRdb re-derived calls from the RT-PCR reads in MiXCR, one entry per CDR3 protein. The table has about 410,000 distinct CDR3 sequences, under 20% seen once. The sequenced sample consisted of blood, either unsorted or a sorted T cell fraction (not recorded which). The receptor set was obtained from a human donor who was either an allogeneic HSCT recipient or a stem cell or donor lymphocyte infusion donor (not recorded which). It is not recorded whose cells these are; they may come from a transplant donor. The conserved cysteine and the conserved F or W are not part of the CDR3 here.

v_gene	len	j_gene	CDR3aa
TRBV6-1	13	TRBJ2-3	ASSFTSGGADTQY
TRBV12-3/TRBV12-4	14	TRBJ1-5	ASSLRQGGSNQPQH
TRBV2	10	TRBJ2-7	ASTDTSYEQY
TRBV20-1	11	TRBJ2-7	SASQDRGREQY
TRBV6-2/TRBV6-3	12	TRBJ1-5	ASSGGPSNQPQH
TRBV7-2	11	TRBJ2-4	ASSLYRKNIQY
TRBV28	11	TRBJ2-7	ASSPGGTYEQY
TRBV29-1	10	TRBJ2-2	SVGGATGELF
TRBV18	13	TRBJ1-1	ASSPPPLGDTEAF
TRBV24-1	13	TRBJ2-2	ATRGDRANTGELF
TRBV7-2	10	TRBJ2-7	ASSPYGYEQY
TRBV12-3/TRBV12-4	10	TRBJ2-7	ASTRQASEQY
TRBV7-3	11	TRBJ2-1	ASSANRVNEQF
TRBV12-3/TRBV12-4	11	TRBJ1-2	ASSLGQNYGYT
TRBV12-3/TRBV12-4	9	TRBJ1-1	ASKRNTEAF
TRBV6-2/TRBV6-3	14	TRBJ2-5	ASSGTLAGGQETQY
TRBV12-3/TRBV12-4	11	TRBJ1-2	ASSSTPGQGYT
TRBV4-3	10	TRBJ2-5	ASSQDGGLRS
TRBV13	13	TRBJ2-5	ASSSAGEKQETQY
TRBV18	14	TRBJ2-3	ASSPRTSGETDTQY
TRBV4-1	16	TRBJ2-1	ASSQPPEISLGKGEQF
TRBV12-3/TRBV12-4	13	TRBJ1-1	ASKDDGARLTEAF
TRBV6-1	14	TRBJ1-5	ASSAQGAASNQPQH
TRBV10-3	10	TRBJ2-7	AISTTDYEQY
TRBV6-5	15	TRBJ2-2	ASSYPSGQVNTGELF
TRBV20-1	12	TRBJ2-1	SASRQHSYNEQF
TRBV2	11	TRBJ2-7	ASSEGLGYEQY
TRBV9	12	TRBJ2-7	ASSRDLSSYEQY
TRBV20-1	12	TRBJ1-3	SARARGTGNTIY
TRBV10-3	14	TRBJ1-3	AISNPTGSSGNTIY
TRBV20-1	14	TRBJ2-3	SARDLGWGSTDTQY
TRBV28	13	TRBJ2-1	ASSLRQTLYNEQF
TRBV28	12	TRBJ2-5	ASSPPGVLETQY
TRBV9	13	TRBJ1-1	ASSVGPGVGTEAF
TRBV2	15	TRBJ1-5	ASSEALSPGYGQPQH
TRBV12-3/TRBV12-4	11	TRBJ1-5	ASSPDTWQPQH
TRBV2	12	TRBJ1-2	ASSLSRDRGFHT
TRBV29-1	12	TRBJ1-1	SVERTGYGTEAF
TRBV4-1	13	TRBJ2-7	ASSALFLAGDEQY
TRBV29-1	14	TRBJ2-7	SVGGDRGLGADEQY
TRBV25-1	13	TRBJ2-2	ASSVQQGSTGELF
TRBV4-3	12	TRBJ2-7	ASSWTSAGYEQY
TRBV24-1	11	TRBJ2-2	ATSGQGHGELF
TRBV15	14	TRBJ1-2	ATSRGRTGSEDGYT
TRBV4-3	15	TRBJ2-6	ASSHEDYPSGANVLT
TRBV7-2	13	TRBJ1-1	ASSDLQGRGTEAF
TRBV19	13	TRBJ2-2	ASSSGTGNTGELF
TRBV7-9	15	TRBJ2-2	ASSSQWLREMAGELF
TRBV4-3	10	TRBJ2-1	ASSLRTNEQF
TRBV3-1	14	TRBJ2-1	ASSQITGGARNEQF
TRBV12-3/TRBV12-4	12	TRBJ1-2	ASNYGQSNYGYT
TRBV2	12	TRBJ1-4	ASSPYTGNEKLF
TRBV6-2/TRBV6-3	13	TRBJ1-5	ASRNDRVTGQPQH
TRBV7-9	13	TRBJ2-2	ASSPGTSGSRELF
TRBV20-1	15	TRBJ2-1	SARDSAGHHSYNEQF